This TCR beta chain was retrieved from a study of blood T cell repertoires in COVID-19 (dated by TCRdb to between 2020 and 2021). Regarding the study in general: Samples from collaborators originated in the United States, Italy and Spain and spanned both the acute and convalescent phases of COVID-19. The material from the prospective study consisted of cDNA or gDNA derived from T cells, B-cell-depleted T cells, or PBMCs. Subjects who had been exposed to COVID-19, were actively infected with it, or had recovered from it provided the deeply sampled blood TCRbeta repertoires that made up the dataset. The repertoires were released in a freely available public database meant as a resource for research on the immune response to SARS-CoV-2. Samples came from the ongoing ImmuneRACE study (first 160 participants) plus 1,254 subjects from 6 global collaborators. Nearly every sample came with metadata listing a de-identified subject ID, COVID-19 status, age in years and sex. Where HLA class I and class II types were available, the types were taken from metadata supplied by the sample provider, not from assay-based typing.

The full study reports these points: How much clinical and demographic metadata was included differed by source and by participant, and the metadata was provided uncurated.

Concerning this clone itself: Its antigen is unknown. Base quality data are lacking; no much larger clone is found one base away.

TCRbeta CDR3 regions were amplified from genomic DNA by means of the immunoSEQ Assay, a bias-controlled multiplex PCR. On the study's bioinformatics: The number of nucleated cells in each sample was estimated from the amplification of reference gene primers within the assay. Sequence reads were collapsed and filtered to measure the absolute abundance of every unique TCRbeta CDR3 rearrangement. For each sample, productive Simpson clonality was calculated as the square root of Simpson's diversity index over productive rearrangements. Here the immuneACCESS table is served through TCRdb, limited to in-frame sequences with V and J called. Missing clones are a known gap in these copies; in checked studies unresolved V genes cover under half, and the rest lacks a known reason. V and J calls and clone size are copied from that table; D and trimming were computed from the DNA. This sample gives about 80,000 clones in total; roughly 80% of them show up just once. The ten largest clonotypes hold about 12% of the sample.

Each collaborating institution followed its own protocols to collect whole blood in K2EDTA tubes. For TCRbeta analysis, collaborator samples were shipped as frozen whole blood, as isolated PBMCs, or as DNA extracted from either sample type. Including the terminal cysteine and phenylalanine, the CDR3 comprises 14 residues. Only CDR3 DNA remains: 42 bases, in frame from the first base. CDR1 is given as LGHDT and CDR2 as YNNKEL, both from the germline V gene (reference sequence). At the junction V is shortened by 0 bases and J by 4 bases, with 9 bases in between. The TCR comes from a human donor in a cohort sampled during active COVID-19. The rearrangement joined TRBV3-1 (or the pseudogene TRBV3-2) to TRBJ1-2; tentative D gene TRBD1, with 5 bases matching. Sequencing was performed on peripheral blood. The DNA sequence is TGTGCCAGCAGCCAAGATAACAGGTTCTATGGCTACACCTTC. This translates into CASSQDNRFYGYTF.